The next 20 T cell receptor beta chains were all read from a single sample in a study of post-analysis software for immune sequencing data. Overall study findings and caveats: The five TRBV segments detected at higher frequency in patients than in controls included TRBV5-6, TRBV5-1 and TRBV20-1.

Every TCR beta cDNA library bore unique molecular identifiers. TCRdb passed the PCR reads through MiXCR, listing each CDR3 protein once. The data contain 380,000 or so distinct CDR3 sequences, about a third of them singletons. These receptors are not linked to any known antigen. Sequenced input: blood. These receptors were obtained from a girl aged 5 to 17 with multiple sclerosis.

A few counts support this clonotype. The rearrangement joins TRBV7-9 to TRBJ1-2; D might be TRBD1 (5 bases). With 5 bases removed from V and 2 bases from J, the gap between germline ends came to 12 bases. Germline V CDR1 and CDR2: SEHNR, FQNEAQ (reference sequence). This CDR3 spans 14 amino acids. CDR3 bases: TGTGCCAGCAGCCAACTGGGGGGAAACTATGGCTACACCTTC. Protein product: CASSQLGGNYGYTF.

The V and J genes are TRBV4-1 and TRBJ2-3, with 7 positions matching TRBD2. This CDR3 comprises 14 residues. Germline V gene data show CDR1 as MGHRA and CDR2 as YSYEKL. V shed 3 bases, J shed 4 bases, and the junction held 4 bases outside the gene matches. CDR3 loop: CASSHSGGPDTQYF. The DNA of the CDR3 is TGCGCCAGCAGCCATTCGGGGGGACCAGATACGCAGTATTTT.

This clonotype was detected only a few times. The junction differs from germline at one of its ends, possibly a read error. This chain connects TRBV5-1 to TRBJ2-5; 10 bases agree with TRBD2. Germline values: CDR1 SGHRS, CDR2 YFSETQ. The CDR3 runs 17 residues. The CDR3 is CASSLGTSGGVQETQYF. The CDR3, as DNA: TGCGCCAGTAGCTTAGGGACGAGCGGGGGGGTCCAAGAGACCCAGTACTTC.

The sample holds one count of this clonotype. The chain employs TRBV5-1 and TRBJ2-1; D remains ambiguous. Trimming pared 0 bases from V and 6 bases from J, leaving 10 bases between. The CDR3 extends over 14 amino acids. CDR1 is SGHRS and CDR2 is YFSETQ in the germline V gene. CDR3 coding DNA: TGCGCCAGCAGCTTGGTTGTCGGTAGCAATGAGCAGTTCTTC. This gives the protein CASSLVVGSNEQFF.

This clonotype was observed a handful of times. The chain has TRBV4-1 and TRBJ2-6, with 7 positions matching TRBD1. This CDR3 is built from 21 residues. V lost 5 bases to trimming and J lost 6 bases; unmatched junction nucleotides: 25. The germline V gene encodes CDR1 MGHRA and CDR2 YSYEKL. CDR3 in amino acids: CASSFPKDRDSASPKANVLTF. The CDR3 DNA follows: TGCGCCAGCAGCTTCCCAAAGGATCGGGACAGTGCTTCCCCTAAGGCCAACGTCCTGACTTTC.

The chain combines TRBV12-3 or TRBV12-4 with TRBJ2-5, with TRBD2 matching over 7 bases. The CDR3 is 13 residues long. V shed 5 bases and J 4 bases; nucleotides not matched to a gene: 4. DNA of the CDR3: TGTGCCAGCAGTGCGGGGGAGGGAGAGACCCAGTACTTC. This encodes CASSAGEGETQYF.

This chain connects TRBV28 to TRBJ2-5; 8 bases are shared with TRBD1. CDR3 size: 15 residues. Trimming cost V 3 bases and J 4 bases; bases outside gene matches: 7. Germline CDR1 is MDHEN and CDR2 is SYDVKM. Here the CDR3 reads CASSLAGGRRETQYF. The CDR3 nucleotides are TGTGCCAGCAGTTTGGCAGGGGGCAGGAGAGAGACCCAGTACTTC.

Here the CDR3 DNA reads TGTGCCAGCTCTGGACAGGGCGCCCTACATGGTACAAACATTCAGTACTTC. It specifies CASSGQGALHGTNIQYF. The rearrangement links TRBV2 to TRBJ2-4; TRBD1 aligns across 8 bases. Looked up from germline, CDR1 is SNHLY and CDR2 is FYNNEI. The ends lost 8 bases at V and 6 bases at J; junction bases unmatched: 18. The CDR3 has 17 amino acids.

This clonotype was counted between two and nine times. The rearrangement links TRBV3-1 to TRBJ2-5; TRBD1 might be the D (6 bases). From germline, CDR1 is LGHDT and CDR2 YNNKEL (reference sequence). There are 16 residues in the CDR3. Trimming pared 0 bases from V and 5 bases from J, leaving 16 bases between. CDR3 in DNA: TGTGCCAGCAGCCAAGATGCCCTGGGCAGGGGTGAGACCCAGTACTTC. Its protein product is CASSQDALGRGETQYF.

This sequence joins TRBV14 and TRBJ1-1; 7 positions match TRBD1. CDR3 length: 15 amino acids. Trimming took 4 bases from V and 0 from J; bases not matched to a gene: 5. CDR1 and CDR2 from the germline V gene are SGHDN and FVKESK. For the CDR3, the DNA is TGTGCCAGCAGCCCCCTGACAGGGATGAACACTGAAGCTTTCTTT. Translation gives CASSPLTGMNTEAFF.

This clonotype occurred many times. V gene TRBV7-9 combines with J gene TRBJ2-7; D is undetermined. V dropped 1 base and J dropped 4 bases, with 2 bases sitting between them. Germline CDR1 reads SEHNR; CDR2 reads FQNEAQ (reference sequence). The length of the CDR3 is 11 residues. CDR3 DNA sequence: TGTGCCAGCAGCTTAGAATACGAGCAGTACTTC. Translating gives CASSLEYEQYF.

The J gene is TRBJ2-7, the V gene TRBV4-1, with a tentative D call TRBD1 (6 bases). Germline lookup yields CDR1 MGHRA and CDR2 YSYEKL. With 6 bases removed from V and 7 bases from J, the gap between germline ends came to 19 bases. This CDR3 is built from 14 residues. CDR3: CASSPGTRGAEQYF. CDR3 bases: TGCGCCAGCAGTCCCGGGACACGGGGAGCAGAGCAGTACTTC.

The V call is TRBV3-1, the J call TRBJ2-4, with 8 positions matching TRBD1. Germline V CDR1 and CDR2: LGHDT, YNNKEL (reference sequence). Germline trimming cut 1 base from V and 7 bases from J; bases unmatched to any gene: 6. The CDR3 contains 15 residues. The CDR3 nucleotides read TGTGCCAGCAGCCAAGGAAGGGACAGGACGAACATTCAGTACTTC. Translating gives CASSQGRDRTNIQYF.

CDR3 DNA: TGTGCCAGCAGCCAGGGGGGGGATTCCAATTCACCCCTCCACTTT. It encodes CASSQGGDSNSPLHF. The chain has TRBV4-2 and TRBJ1-6, with D tentatively TRBD1 (5 bases). The CDR3 sequence is 15 residues long. Trimming shortened V by 3 bases and J by 7 bases, and 13 bases separated the two germline ends. The germline gives CDR1 LGHNA, CDR2 YNFKEQ.

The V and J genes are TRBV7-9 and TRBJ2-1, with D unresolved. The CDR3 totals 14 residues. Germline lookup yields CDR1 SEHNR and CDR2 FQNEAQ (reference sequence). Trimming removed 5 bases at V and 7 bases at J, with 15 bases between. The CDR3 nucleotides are TGTGCCAGCAGCCGGGCTGCCGGTTCGAATGAGCAGTTCTTC. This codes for CASSRAAGSNEQFF.

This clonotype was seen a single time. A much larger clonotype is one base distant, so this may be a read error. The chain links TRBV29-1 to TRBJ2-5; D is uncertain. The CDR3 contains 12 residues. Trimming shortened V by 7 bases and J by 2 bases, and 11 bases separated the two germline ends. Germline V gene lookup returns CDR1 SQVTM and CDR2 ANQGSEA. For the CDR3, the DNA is TGCAGCGGTGTAGGTCTGCAAGAGACCCAGTACTTC. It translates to CSGVGLQETQYF.

CDR3 DNA sequence: TGTGCCAGCAGCTCCCTGAGCTATGGCTACACCTTC. It yields the protein CASSSLSYGYTF. The V call is TRBV13, the J call TRBJ1-2; D is unresolved. CDR1 PRHDT and CDR2 FYEKMQ come from the germline V gene (reference sequence). The germline V and J ends were trimmed by 4 bases and 4 bases, with 7 bases remaining between them. The CDR3 length is 12 residues.

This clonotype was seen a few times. Written as DNA, the CDR3 is TGTGCCAGCAGCCAAGAACAAGGCCCATCGGGCTATGGCTACACCTTC. Translating it yields CASSQEQGPSGYGYTF. The chain carries TRBV4-2 and TRBJ1-2; D unresolved. The germline V gene encodes CDR1 LGHNA and CDR2 YNFKEQ. The V and J ends lost 0 bases and 4 bases respectively, with 15 bases between them. This CDR3 contains 16 residues.

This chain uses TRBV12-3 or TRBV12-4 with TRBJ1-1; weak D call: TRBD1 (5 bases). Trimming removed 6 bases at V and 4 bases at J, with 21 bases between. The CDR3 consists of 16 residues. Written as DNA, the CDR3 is TGTGCCAGCAGCCTATCCAGGGCGGCGGGTGGCACTGAAGCTTTCTTT. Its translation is CASSLSRAAGGTEAFF.

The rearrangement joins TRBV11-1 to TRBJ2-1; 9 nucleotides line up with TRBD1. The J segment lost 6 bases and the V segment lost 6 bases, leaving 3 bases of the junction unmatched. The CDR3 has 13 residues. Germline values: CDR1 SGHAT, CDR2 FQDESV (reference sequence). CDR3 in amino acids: CASRVTGGNEQFF. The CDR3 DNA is TGTGCCAGCAGGGTGACAGGGGGCAATGAGCAGTTCTTC. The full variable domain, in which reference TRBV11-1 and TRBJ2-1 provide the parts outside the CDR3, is EAEVAQSPRYKITEKSQAVAFWCDPISGHATLYWYRQILGQGPELLVQFQDESVVDDSQLPKDRFSAERLKGVDSTLKIQPAELGDSAMYLCASRVTGGNEQFFGPGTRLTVL.